This TCR beta chain came from a study of shared clonotypes between healthy human individuals. CD45RO-negative, CCR7-selected cells formed the naive CD8 fraction, which excluded terminally differentiated effector memory CD45RA+ cells. The protocol was immunoSEQ multiplex PCR, while the TCRdb copy is restricted to in-frame clones and leaves out a portion. The table records some 2,100,000 clones, roughly 91% of them present only once. The V segment lost 0 bases and the J segment 2 bases; nucleotides outside the gene matches: 11. Germline V gene data show CDR1 as SGHRS and CDR2 as YFSETQ. The CDR3 length is 18 residues.

This TCR was sampled from a young man in good health. Some clones in this sample may be carry-over from other donors' samples. Sequencing used naive CD8+ T cells from PBMCs. The gene calls are TRBV5-1 and TRBJ2-5; 9 bases are a match to TRBD2. The CDR3 DNA is TGCGCCAGCAGCTTGGGGCTAGCGGGGCCTCTCCCACAAGAGACCCAGTACTTC. Amino acids: CASSLGLAGPLPQETQYF. Based on the CDR3 plus reference TRBV5-1 and TRBJ2-5, the full variable domain is KAGVTQTPRYLIKTRGQQVTLSCSPISGHRSVSWYQQTPGQGLQFLFEYFSETQRNKGNFPGRFSGRQFSNSRSEMNVSTLELGDSALYLCASSLGLAGPLPQETQYFGPGTRLLVL.